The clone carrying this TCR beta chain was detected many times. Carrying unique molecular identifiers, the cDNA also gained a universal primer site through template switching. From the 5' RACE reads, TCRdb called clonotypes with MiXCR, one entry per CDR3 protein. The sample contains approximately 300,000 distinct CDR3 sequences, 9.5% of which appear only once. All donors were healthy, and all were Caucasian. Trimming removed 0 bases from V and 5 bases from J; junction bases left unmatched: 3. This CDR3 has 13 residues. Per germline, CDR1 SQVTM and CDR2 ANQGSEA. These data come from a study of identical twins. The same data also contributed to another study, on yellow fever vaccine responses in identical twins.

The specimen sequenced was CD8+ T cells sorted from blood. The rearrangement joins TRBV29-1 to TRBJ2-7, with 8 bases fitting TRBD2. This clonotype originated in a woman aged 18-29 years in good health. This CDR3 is CSVEDTAGDEQYF. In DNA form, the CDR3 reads TGCAGCGTTGAAGATACAGCGGGAGACGAGCAGTACTTC.